One T cell receptor beta chain is described in this entry. This clone appeared a single time. Its target antigen remains unknown. No much larger clonotype is one base removed from it; base qualities were not supplied. Trimming leaves V shorter by 3 bases and J shorter by 7 bases, with the junction holding 15 bases beyond the gene matches. Per the germline V gene (reference sequence), LNHDA is the CDR1 and SQIVND is the CDR2. Reading from cysteine to phenylalanine, the CDR3 counts 16 amino acids. Here the CDR3 DNA is all that survives: 48 bases in frame from base 1. The label giving this sample's time point can be read as: roughly 23 months on ibrutinib. For TCR beta library preparation, roughly 2.2 micrograms of genomic DNA were isolated from cryopreserved PBMCs. Longitudinal blood samples from CLL patients on ibrutinib monotherapy were analyzed using high-throughput TCR beta sequencing. The patients were enrolled in a single-center, open-label phase 2 trial of ibrutinib monotherapy.

These data are taken from a study of cytotoxic CD8 clonotypes in ibrutinib-treated CLL (dated by TCRdb to the early 2020s). With respect to the entire study: The cohort was composed of ten to eleven relapsed/refractory and about 15 treatment-naive patients; IGHV unmutated status was identified in about 17 patients. Responses were partial in 24 patients and complete in 2; after median about 5.5 years follow-up, around 15 stayed in remission and around 12 progressed. Response samples were obtained after a median of approximately eleven months of treatment, with a range of roughly 6 to 36 months. Samples averaged roughly 280,000 productive templates and just under 95,000 productive rearrangements. Of the 80 to 95 participants in the trial, about 25 had longitudinal samples available. Cryopreserved peripheral blood mononuclear cells were obtained prior to treatment, at the time of response, and at either disease progression or sustained remission. Every remission and progressive disease sample was obtained while ibrutinib was still being received by the patients.

The full study reports these points: Public clonotypes were rare and either shrank or stayed stable during treatment, and the rise in clonality at ibrutinib response reflected expansion of private clonotypes. Lymph node repertoires were not examined, and the timing of sampling was not matched between patients in sustained remission and those whose disease progressed. At baseline, clonality was higher than in age-matched healthy donors and showed a strong correlation with circulating CD8+ T-cell counts. Clonality increased at ibrutinib response, stayed stable in sustained remission, and fell back toward baseline at progression.

The goal of deep resolution MiSeq sequencing was a depth between 1 in 1 million and 1 in 200,000 T cells, and coverage averaged 10x per clonotype. TCR beta libraries were generated with the immunoSEQ hsTCRB Kit. In the source study's methods: ImmunoSEQ Data Assistant and ImmunoSEQ Analyzer were used for data analysis, and V, D and J genes were assigned according to IMGT definitions. Clonality was computed as one minus normalized Shannon entropy of productive rearrangement frequencies, ranging from 0 to 1. Only overrepresented clonotypes making up at least 0.05% of the repertoire of each patient were included in the public clonotype analysis. Repertoires from approximately 13 age-matched healthy donors in immuneACCESS were used as clonality controls. Not all clones reach the TCRdb copy of this immuneACCESS table, which keeps in-frame sequences only. Checked studies attribute under half of the gap to unresolved V genes and leave the rest unexplained. Clonal size and the V and J genes are those of that table, whereas D and trimming came from the DNA. Counted in this sample were about 130,000 clones; approximately 85% of them appeared once. Clones ranked in the top ten supply roughly 2% of the sample.

The sequence links TRBV19 to TRBJ2-7, with 7 middle bases fitting TRBD1. This TCR came from a human donor with chronic lymphocytic leukemia. Here the sequenced sample was PBMCs, taken after 24 months of ibrutinib treatment. The DNA reads as follows: TGTGCCAGTAGTATGAAACAGGGGTCCCCCGAAAGGGAGCAGTACTTC. Translated, it reads CASSMKQGSPEREQYF.